This TCR beta chain is drawn from a study of blood T cells in healthy people across ages. Broader study findings: Possibly confounding the expanded clonotype changes was the fact that donor CMV status was unknown.

The germline CDR1 and CDR2 sequences are MDHEN and SYDVKM. The CDR3 has 14 residues. J gave up 3 bases and V 5 bases, and 7 bases lay outside the gene matches. Next came a second PCR, run for about 6 to 12 cycles, which used a sample-barcoded 5' primer along with a J-beta primer mix. From the 5' RACE reads, TCRdb called clonotypes with MiXCR, one entry per CDR3 protein. The data show just under 750,000 distinct CDR3 sequences, with about 24% seen just once and 22% held by the top ten. This clonotype has only a few counts. Its specificity is unknown. The sequenced material came from blood. The source of this sequence is a man between 65 and 85 years old in good health. The V call is TRBV28, the J call TRBJ2-7, with TRBD1 identical over 7 bases. The CDR3 DNA follows: TGTGCCAGCAGTCCCACCCGGGACAGCTACGAGCAGTACGTC. It encodes CASSPTRDSYEQYV.